This paragraph reports one TCR beta chain. In the original processing: Nucleated cell number was recorded as an estimate derived from reference gene primer amplification. Sequenced by immunoSEQ multiplex PCR; TCRdb stores in-frame clones only, minus some. D and trimming were read from the DNA, whereas the V and J calls and clone size are those reported in that table. This sample yields 180,000 or so clones, of which 70% to 90% are seen a single time; about 8.2% belongs to the top ten. This sample stems from a study of blood T cell repertoires in COVID-19. At the level of the study: Acute and convalescent COVID-19 samples came from the United States, Italy and Spain.

Germline CDR1 and CDR2: SGHTA and FQGTGA. CDR3 length: 13 residues. Trimming cost V 0 bases and J 4 bases, with 6 bases left between them. The source material was peripheral blood. The rearrangement uses TRBV7-3 and TRBJ1-1, with a possible D match to TRBD1 (5 bases). This receptor was taken from a man aged 60 to 75 with acute or convalescent COVID-19. In DNA form, the CDR3 reads TGTGCCAGCAGCTTAACGGGGGGCACTGAAGCTTTCTTT. Its protein is CASSLTGGTEAFF.